In its sample, the clone carrying this T cell receptor beta chain was seen a few times. Its antigen is currently unknown. CDR3 length equals 13 residues. V lost 6 bases, J lost 1 base, and 9 bases lay in between. Per germline, CDR1 ENHRY and CDR2 SYGVKD. The record originates from a study of CD8 T cells in ankylosing spondylitis. TCRdb reprocessed the 5' RACE reads with MiXCR, giving one entry per CDR3 protein. The table records about 340,000 distinct CDR3 sequences, roughly 15% of them present only once. Findings and caveats of the study: The authors reported significant enrichment of disease-linked clones in matched ankylosing spondylitis synovial fluid. Several of the motif variants were reported before in synovial fluid and blood from reactive arthritis.

The V and J genes are TRBV10-3 and TRBJ1-2; D is perhaps TRBD1 (5 bases). Sequencing was carried out using blood, either unsorted or a sorted T cell fraction (not recorded which). The sequence came from a male donor with ankylosing spondylitis or in good health (not recorded which). In DNA, the CDR3 is TGTGCCATCAGCCGGGACGGTAACTATGGCTACACCTTC. This translates into CAISRDGNYGYTF.